The rows below give T cell receptor beta chains drawn from one sample of a study of cytomegalovirus exposure and HLA in healthy donors. TCRdb's copy holds only in-frame clones and misses some; the assay was immunoSEQ multiplex PCR. Of 100,000 to 150,000 clones listed, around 74% are singletons. Sequencing was performed on PBMCs. Receptor source: a man aged 35-49 years in good health and CMV-seropositive. Both conserved end residues are trimmed from each CDR3.

j_gene: TRBJ2-3; v_gene: TRBV21-1; CDR3aa: ASIRTSGGGTDTQY
j_gene: TRBJ2-1; v_gene: TRBV28; CDR3aa: ASSLNMGLAGPHNEQF
j_gene: TRBJ2-2; v_gene: TRBV29-1; CDR3aa: SFGQGDTGELF
j_gene: TRBJ2-3; v_gene: TRBV28; CDR3aa: ASSPHQGAPADTQY
j_gene: TRBJ1-2; v_gene: TRBV11-2; CDR3aa: ASSLSTTWRDYT
j_gene: TRBJ2-2; v_gene: TRBV7-2; CDR3aa: ASSLGLDTGELF
j_gene: TRBJ2-1; v_gene: TRBV2; CDR3aa: ASKQSQSYNEQF
j_gene: TRBJ1-5; v_gene: TRBV6-1; CDR3aa: ASSEADIQPQH
j_gene: TRBJ2-7; v_gene: TRBV28; CDR3aa: ASGRGGQSGEQY
j_gene: TRBJ1-2; v_gene: TRBV9; CDR3aa: ASSVAPNREGGYGYT
j_gene: TRBJ2-5; v_gene: TRBV7-2; CDR3aa: ASSSTSGGETQY
j_gene: TRBJ1-5; v_gene: TRBV27; CDR3aa: ASSSGSSNQPQH
j_gene: TRBJ1-5; v_gene: TRBV9; CDR3aa: ASARGDSDQPQH
j_gene: TRBJ1-2; v_gene: TRBV27; CDR3aa: ASSFLRTVNYGYT
j_gene: TRBJ2-2; v_gene: TRBV6-6; CDR3aa: ASVSGEWPGELF
j_gene: TRBJ2-3; v_gene: TRBV29-1; CDR3aa: SVEGTGTDTQY